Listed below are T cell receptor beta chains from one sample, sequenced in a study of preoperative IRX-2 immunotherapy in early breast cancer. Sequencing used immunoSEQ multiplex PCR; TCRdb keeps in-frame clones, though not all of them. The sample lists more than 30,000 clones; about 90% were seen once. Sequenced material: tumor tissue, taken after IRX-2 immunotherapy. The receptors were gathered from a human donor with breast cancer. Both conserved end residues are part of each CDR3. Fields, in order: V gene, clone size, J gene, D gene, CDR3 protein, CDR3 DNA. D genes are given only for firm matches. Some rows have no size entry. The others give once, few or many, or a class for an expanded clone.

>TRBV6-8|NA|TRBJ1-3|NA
CASESDRSSGNTIYF
TGTGCCAGCGAGAGCGACAGGAGCTCTGGAAACACCATATATTTT
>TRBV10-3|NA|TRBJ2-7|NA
CAISESGGSSYEQYF
TGTGCCATCAGTGAGTCAGGGGGGAGCTCCTACGAGCAGTACTTC
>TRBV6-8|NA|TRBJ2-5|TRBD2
CASSAGDQETQYF
TGTGCCAGCAGTGCGGGGGACCAAGAGACCCAGTACTTC
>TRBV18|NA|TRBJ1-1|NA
CASSPGWGPYTEAFF
TGTGCCAGCTCACCAGGCTGGGGTCCGTACACTGAAGCTTTCTTT
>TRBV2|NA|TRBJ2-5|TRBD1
CASSLDGQGGETQYF
TGTGCCAGCAGTCTTGACGGACAGGGGGGAGAGACCCAGTACTTC
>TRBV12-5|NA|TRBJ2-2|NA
CASGLLRSNTGELFF
TGTGCTAGTGGTTTGCTCAGATCGAACACCGGGGAGCTGTTTTTT
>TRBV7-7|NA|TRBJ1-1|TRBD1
CASSFRDRVTEAFF
TGTGCCAGCAGCTTCAGGGACAGGGTTACTGAAGCTTTCTTT
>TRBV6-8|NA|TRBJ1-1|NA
CASISGKIEAFF
TGTGCCAGCATCTCAGGGAAAATTGAAGCTTTCTTT
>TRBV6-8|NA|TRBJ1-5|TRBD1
CASRPGQGYSNQPQHF
TGTGCCAGTCGTCCGGGACAGGGTTATAGCAATCAGCCCCAGCATTTT
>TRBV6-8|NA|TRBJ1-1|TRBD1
CASSYRLPGQGARTEAFF
TGTGCCAGCAGTTACCGCCTCCCGGGACAGGGGGCCCGGACTGAAGCTTTCTTT
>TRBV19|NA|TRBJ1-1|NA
CASSFGSGNTEAFF
TGTGCCAGTAGTTTTGGAAGTGGGAACACTGAAGCTTTCTTT
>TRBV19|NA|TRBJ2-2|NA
CASRTGALSTGELFF
TGTGCCAGTAGAACTGGGGCACTGTCGACCGGGGAGCTGTTTTTT
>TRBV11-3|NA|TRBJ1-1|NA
CASSLVRGGNTEAFF
TGTGCCAGCAGCTTAGTCCGGGGAGGGAACACTGAAGCTTTCTTT
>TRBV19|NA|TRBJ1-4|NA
CASSIGSEKLFF
TGTGCCAGTAGTATAGGTAGCGAAAAACTGTTTTTT
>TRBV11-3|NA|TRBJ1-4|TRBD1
CASSLNRGQGKLFF
TGTGCCAGCAGCTTAAACAGGGGGCAGGGAAAACTGTTTTTT
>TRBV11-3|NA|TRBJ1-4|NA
CASRGPGTNEKLFF
TGTGCCAGCAGAGGTCCAGGGACTAATGAAAAACTGTTTTTT
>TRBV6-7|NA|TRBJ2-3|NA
CASSYLGWTDTQYF
TGTGCCAGCAGTTACCTGGGTTGGACAGATACGCAGTATTTT
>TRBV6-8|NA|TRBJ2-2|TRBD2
CASSYSGRGTGELFF
TGTGCCAGCAGTTACTCCGGGAGGGGCACCGGGGAGCTGTTTTTT
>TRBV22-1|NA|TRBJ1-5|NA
CASSLAGNNQPQHF
TGTGCCAGCAGTTTAGCGGGAAATAATCAGCCCCAGCATTTT
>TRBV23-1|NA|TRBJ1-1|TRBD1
CASSQRGVRQGYTEAFF
TGCGCCAGCAGCCAAAGAGGGGTGAGACAGGGTTACACTGAAGCTTTCTTT
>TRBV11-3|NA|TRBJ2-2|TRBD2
CASSWGLASTGELFF
TGTGCCAGCAGCTGGGGACTAGCCAGCACCGGGGAGCTGTTTTTT
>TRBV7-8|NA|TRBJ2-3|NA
CASSPGATDTQYF
TGTGCCAGCAGCCCCGGAGCGACAGATACGCAGTATTTT
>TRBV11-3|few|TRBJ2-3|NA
CASNQGGATDTQYF
TGTGCCAGCAATCAGGGCGGGGCAACAGATACGCAGTATTTT
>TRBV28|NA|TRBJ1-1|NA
CASSFRRKILEAFF
TGTGCCAGCAGTTTCAGGCGGAAGATATTGGAAGCTTTCTTT
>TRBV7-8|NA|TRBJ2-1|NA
CASTRARYNEQFF
TGTGCCAGCACTAGGGCGCGTTACAATGAGCAGTTCTTC
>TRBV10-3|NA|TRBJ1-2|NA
CAISESSQGYYGYTF
TGTGCCATCAGTGAGTCGAGTCAGGGTTACTATGGCTACACCTTC
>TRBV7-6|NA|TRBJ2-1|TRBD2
CASSLELAGVSSYNEQFF
TGTGCCAGCAGCTTGGAACTAGCGGGAGTGAGCTCCTACAATGAGCAGTTCTTC
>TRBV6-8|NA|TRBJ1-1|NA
CASSFHRGSEAFF
TGTGCCAGCAGTTTCCATCGAGGTTCTGAAGCTTTCTTT
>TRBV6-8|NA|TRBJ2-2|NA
CASRIPGTVTGELFF
TGTGCCAGCAGAATACCCGGGACGGTTACCGGGGAGCTGTTTTTT
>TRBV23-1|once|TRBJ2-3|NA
CASSQELRSRGARASDTQYF
TGCGCCAGCAGCCAAGAACTGCGGTCCCGGGGGGCACGGGCTTCAGATACGCAGTATTTT
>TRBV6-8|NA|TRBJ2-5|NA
CASREWVQETQYF
TGTGCCAGCAGGGAGTGGGTCCAAGAGACCCAGTACTTC
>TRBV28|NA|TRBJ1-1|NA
CASSPMTAPGAEAFF
TGTGCCAGCAGCCCAATGACAGCCCCGGGGGCTGAAGCTTTCTTT
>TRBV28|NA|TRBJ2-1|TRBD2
CASSTYSGRDSEQFF
TGTGCCAGCAGTACCTATAGCGGGAGGGATAGTGAGCAGTTCTTC
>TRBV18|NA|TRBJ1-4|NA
CASSPPSQDEKLFF
TGTGCCAGCTCACCACCCTCCCAGGATGAAAAACTGTTTTTT
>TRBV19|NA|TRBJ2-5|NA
CASRMGNQETQYF
TGTGCCAGTAGGATGGGGAACCAAGAGACCCAGTACTTC
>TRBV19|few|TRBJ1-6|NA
CASRPSEFNSPLHF
TGTGCCAGCAGACCGTCCGAGTTTAATTCACCCCTCCACTTT
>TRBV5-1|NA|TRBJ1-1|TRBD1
CASHELWTGDLVIGSEAFF
TGCGCCAGCCACGAGCTGTGGACAGGGGATCTCGTTATCGGTTCTGAAGCTTTCTTT
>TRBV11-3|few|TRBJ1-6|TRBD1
CASSSRTGQNSPLHF
TGTGCCAGCAGCTCCCGGACAGGGCAAAATTCACCCCTCCACTTT
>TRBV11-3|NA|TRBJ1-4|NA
CASSLGQITNEKLFF
TGTGCCAGCAGCTTAGGTCAGATAACTAATGAAAAACTGTTTTTT
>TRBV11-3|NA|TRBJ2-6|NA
CASSLNRGSGANVLTF
TGTGCCAGCAGCTTGAATCGGGGTTCTGGGGCCAACGTCCTGACTTTC
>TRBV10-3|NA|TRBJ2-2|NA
CAISESLGSSTNTGELFF
TGTGCCATCAGTGAGTCTCTAGGCAGTTCAACGAACACCGGGGAGCTGTTTTTT
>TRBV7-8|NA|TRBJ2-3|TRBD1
CASSATGATDTQYF
TGTGCCAGCAGCGCCACAGGGGCCACAGATACGCAGTATTTT
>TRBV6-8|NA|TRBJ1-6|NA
CASSYSRLRVSNSPLHF
TGTGCCAGCAGTTACTCGAGGCTGCGGGTTTCAAATTCACCCCTCCACTTT
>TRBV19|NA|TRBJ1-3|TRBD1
CASRTGVHSGNTIYF
TGTGCCAGTAGGACAGGGGTTCACTCTGGAAACACCATATATTTT
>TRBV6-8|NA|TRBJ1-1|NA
CASSYSNSGGGTEAFF
TGTGCCAGCAGTTACTCGAACTCTGGAGGGGGGACTGAAGCTTTCTTT
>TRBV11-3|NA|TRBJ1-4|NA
CASSLSGAANEKLFF
TGTGCCAGCAGCTTGTCGGGGGCAGCTAATGAAAAACTGTTTTTT
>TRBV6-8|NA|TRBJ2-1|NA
CASSVESLFSRVNEQFF
TGTGCCAGCAGCGTGGAATCCCTTTTTTCTCGGGTCAATGAGCAGTTCTTC
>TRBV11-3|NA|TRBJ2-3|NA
CASSLGGGAIDTQYF
TGTGCCAGCAGCTTAGGCGGGGGCGCAATAGATACGCAGTATTTT
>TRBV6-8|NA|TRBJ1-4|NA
CASSYNKIEGRGREKLFF
TGTGCCAGCAGTTACAACAAAATAGAAGGGCGCGGCAGGGAAAAACTGTTTTTT
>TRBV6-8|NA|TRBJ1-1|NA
CASSALQGNTEAFF
TGTGCCAGCAGTGCCTTACAGGGGAACACTGAAGCTTTCTTT
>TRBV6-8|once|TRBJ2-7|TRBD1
CASRRSRQGPYEQYF
TGTGCCAGCAGAAGATCCCGACAGGGTCCCTACGAGCAGTACTTC
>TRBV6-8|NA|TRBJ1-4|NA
CASSAGAQGEKLFF
TGTGCCAGCAGTGCGGGGGCGCAAGGTGAAAAACTGTTTTTT
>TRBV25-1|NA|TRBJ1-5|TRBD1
CASSDRITGDMSNQPQHF
TGTGCCAGCAGTGATCGTATTACAGGGGATATGAGCAATCAGCCCCAGCATTTT
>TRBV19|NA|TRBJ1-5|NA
CASSIGRINQPQHF
TGTGCCAGTAGTATAGGACGGATCAATCAGCCCCAGCATTTT
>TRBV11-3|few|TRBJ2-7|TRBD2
CASSRPGLGYEQYF
TGTGCCAGCAGCCGACCGGGACTAGGGTACGAGCAGTACTTC
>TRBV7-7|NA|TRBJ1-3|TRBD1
CASSLLTGVGNTIYF
TGTGCCAGCAGCTTATTGACAGGGGTGGGAAACACCATATATTTT
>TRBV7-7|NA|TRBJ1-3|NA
CASSLVLAGNTIYF
TGTGCCAGCAGCTTAGTGTTGGCTGGAAACACCATATATTTT
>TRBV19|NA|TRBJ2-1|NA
CASSIDPSEQFF
TGTGCCAGTAGTATAGACCCGAGTGAGCAGTTCTTC